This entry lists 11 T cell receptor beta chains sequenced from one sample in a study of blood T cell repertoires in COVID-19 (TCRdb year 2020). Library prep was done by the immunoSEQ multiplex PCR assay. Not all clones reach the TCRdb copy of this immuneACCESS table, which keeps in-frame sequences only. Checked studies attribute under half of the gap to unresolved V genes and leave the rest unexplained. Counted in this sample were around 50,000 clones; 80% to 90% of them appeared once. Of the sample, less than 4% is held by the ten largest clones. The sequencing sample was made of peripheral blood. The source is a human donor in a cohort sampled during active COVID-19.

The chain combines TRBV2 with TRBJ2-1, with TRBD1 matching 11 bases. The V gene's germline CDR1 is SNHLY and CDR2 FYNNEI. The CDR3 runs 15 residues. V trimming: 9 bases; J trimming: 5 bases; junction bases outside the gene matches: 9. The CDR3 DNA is TGTGCCAGAAGCCCCCCGGGACAGGGGGACAATGAGCAGTTCTTC. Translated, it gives CARSPPGQGDNEQFF.

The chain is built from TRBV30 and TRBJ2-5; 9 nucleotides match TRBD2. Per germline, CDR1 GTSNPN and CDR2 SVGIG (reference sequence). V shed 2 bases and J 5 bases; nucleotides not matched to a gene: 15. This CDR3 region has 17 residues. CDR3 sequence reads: CAWSPNGRGRAEETQYF. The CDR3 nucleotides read TGTGCCTGGAGTCCAAACGGTCGCGGGAGGGCCGAGGAGACCCAGTACTTC.

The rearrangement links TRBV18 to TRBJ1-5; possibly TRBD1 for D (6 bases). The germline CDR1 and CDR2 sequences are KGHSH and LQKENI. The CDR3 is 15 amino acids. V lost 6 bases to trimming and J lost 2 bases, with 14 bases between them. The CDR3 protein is CASSPQGRGNQPQHF. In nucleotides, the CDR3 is TGTGCCAGCTCCCCCCAGGGGCGAGGCAATCAGCCCCAGCATTTT.

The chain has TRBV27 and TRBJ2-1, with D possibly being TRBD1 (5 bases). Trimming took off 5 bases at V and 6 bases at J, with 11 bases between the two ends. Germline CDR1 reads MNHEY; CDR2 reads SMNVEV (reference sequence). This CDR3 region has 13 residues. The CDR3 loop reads CASSGAIPNEQFF. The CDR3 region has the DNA TGTGCCAGCAGTGGGGCCATCCCCAATGAGCAGTTCTTC.

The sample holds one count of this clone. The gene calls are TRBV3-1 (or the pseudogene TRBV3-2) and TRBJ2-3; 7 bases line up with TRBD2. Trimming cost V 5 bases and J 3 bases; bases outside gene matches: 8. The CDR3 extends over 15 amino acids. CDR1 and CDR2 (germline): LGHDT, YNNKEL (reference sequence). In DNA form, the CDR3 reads TGTGCCAGCAGCTCCCATGGCGGGAGAACAGATACGCAGTATTTT. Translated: CASSSHGGRTDTQYF.

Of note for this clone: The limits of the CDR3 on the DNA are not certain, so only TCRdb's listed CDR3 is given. The CDR3 here is CASSSSDSSYEQYF. This sequence joins TRBV6-6 and TRBJ2-7; the DNA was not used to check the table's D call, TRBD1. The CDR3 is 14 residues long, counting both termini. Germline V gene lookup returns CDR1 MNHNY and CDR2 SVGAGI (reference sequence).

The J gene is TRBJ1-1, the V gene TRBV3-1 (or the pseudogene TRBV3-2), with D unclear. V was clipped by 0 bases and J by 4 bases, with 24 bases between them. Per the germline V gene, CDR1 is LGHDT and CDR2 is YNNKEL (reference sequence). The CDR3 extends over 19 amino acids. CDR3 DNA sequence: TGTGCCAGCAGCCAAGATCGGGGAAGGATGACCATTCTCGGCACTGAAGCTTTCTTT. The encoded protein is CASSQDRGRMTILGTEAFF.

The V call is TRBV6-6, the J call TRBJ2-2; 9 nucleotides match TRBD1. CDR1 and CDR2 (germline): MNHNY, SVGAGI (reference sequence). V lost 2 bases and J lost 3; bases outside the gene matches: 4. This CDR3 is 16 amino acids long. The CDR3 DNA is TGTGCCAGCAGTTACAGCGACAGGGGGTACACCGGGGAGCTGTTTTTT. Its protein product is CASSYSDRGYTGELFF.

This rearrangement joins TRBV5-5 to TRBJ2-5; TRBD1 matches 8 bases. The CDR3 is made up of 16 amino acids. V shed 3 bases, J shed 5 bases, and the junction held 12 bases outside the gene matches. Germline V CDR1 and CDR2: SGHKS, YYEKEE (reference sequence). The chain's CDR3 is CASSSGQDRVVETQYF. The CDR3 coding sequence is TGTGCCAGCAGCTCCGGTCAGGACAGGGTCGTCGAGACCCAGTACTTC.

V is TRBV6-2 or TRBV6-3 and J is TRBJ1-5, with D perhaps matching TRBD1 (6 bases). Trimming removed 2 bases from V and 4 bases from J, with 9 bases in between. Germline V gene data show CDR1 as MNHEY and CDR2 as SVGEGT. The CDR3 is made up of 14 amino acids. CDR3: CASSYERGNQPQHF. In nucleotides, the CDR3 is TGTGCCAGCAGTTACGAGAGGGGGAATCAGCCCCAGCATTTT.

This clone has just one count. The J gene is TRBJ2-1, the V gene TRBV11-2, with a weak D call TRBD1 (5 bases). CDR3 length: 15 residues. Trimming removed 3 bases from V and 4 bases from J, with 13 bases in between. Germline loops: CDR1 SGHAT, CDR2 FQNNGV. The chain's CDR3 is CASSFPGLAYNEQFF. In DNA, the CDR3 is TGTGCCAGCAGCTTCCCAGGGCTCGCGTACAATGAGCAGTTCTTC.